Listed here is a single T cell receptor (beta chain). Its matching antigen is unknown. The entry originates in a study of cytomegalovirus exposure and HLA in healthy donors. The donors gave bone marrow, and they were healthy. V trimming: 6 bases; J trimming: 4 bases; junction bases outside the gene matches: 5. The CDR3 loop spans 13 amino acids. CDR1 is MNHNS, CDR2 SASEGT, per germline. General study points: The Asian-associated ancestry cluster reportedly had fewer N-insertions than the approximately 670-donor mean in a later analysis. In a later analysis, V- and J-gene trimming of beta chains associated with a DCLRE1C missense variant, replicated independently.

60 Vbeta and 13 Jbeta primers were used in PCR. Assay used: immunoSEQ multiplex PCR; TCRdb lists only in-frame clones, some missing. The repertoire holds about 150,000 clones, with 79% as singletons. Material for sequencing was PBMCs. The receptor was derived from a young man in good health and CMV-seropositive. The chain recombines TRBV6-1 with TRBJ1-2, with 7 bases that match TRBD1. This CDR3 reads CASSDPGGYGYTF. As DNA, the CDR3 is TGTGCCAGCAGCGACCCAGGGGGCTATGGCTACACCTTC.